This T cell receptor (beta chain) was documented in a study of blood T cells in healthy people across ages. Healthy Caucasians from Russia aged about 6 to 95 served as donors. Next came a second PCR, run for about 6 to 12 cycles, which used a sample-barcoded 5' primer along with a J-beta primer mix. From the 5' RACE reads, TCRdb called clonotypes with MiXCR, one entry per CDR3 protein. Among some 920,000 distinct CDR3 sequences listed, about 51% were seen once. V was shortened by 6 bases and J by 3 bases, with 11 bases between the two germline ends. Germline V gene lookup returns CDR1 SGHTA and CDR2 FQGNSA. This CDR3 is built from 14 residues.

Sequenced input: blood. The clonotype was recovered from a woman aged 55-70 years in good health. The V call is TRBV7-2, the J call TRBJ1-4; no clear D. CDR3 bases: TGTGCCAGCAGTAGCCCTCGGTCTAATGAAAAACTGTTTTTT. It encodes CASSSPRSNEKLFF.